The clone carrying this TCR beta chain was seen a few times. Participant ages covered about 18 to 95 years across some 25 US areas. The data originate from a study of blood T cell repertoires in COVID-19. Study details: Collection of acute and convalescent COVID-19 samples took place in the United States, Italy and Spain. The analysed material was cDNA or gDNA that came from T cells, B-cell-depleted T cells, or PBMCs.

In the original processing: Counts of nucleated cells, estimated from reference gene primer amplification, were obtained. Data came from immunoSEQ multiplex PCR; TCRdb stores just in-frame clones and leaves some out. V, J and clone size are taken as reported in that table, and D and trimming were inferred from the DNA itself. The repertoire has around 160,000 clones, 75% to 85% of them found once; the top ten carry about 6%. The specimen was PBMCs or T cells enriched from blood (not recorded which). The TCR originated in a man between 40 and 49 years old who had recovered from COVID-19.

CDR3 sequence reads: CAIRQGPTGELFF. As DNA, the CDR3 is TGTGCCATCAGGCAGGGGCCCACCGGGGAGCTGTTTTTT. This chain links TRBV10-3 with TRBJ2-2; D might be TRBD1 (6 bases). Germline assignment: CDR1 ENHRY and CDR2 SYGVKD. This CDR3 comprises 13 residues. Between the trimmed V and J ends, which lost 6 bases and 4 bases, there was a span of 9 bases.